Only one count was recorded for the clone carrying this TCR beta chain. The germline V gene has CDR1 MDHEN and CDR2 SYDVKM. V was trimmed by 2 bases and J by 0 bases, leaving 8 bases between them. CDR3 size: 15 residues. The data originate from a study of blood T cell repertoires in COVID-19. The wider study: From the United States, Italy and Spain came samples of acute and convalescent COVID-19. In each case, the material was cDNA or gDNA derived from T cells, B-cell-depleted T cells, or PBMCs.

Study processing details: Amplification of reference gene primers was used by the study to estimate nucleated cell counts. TCRdb keeps only in-frame clones here, not all; method: immunoSEQ multiplex PCR. The DNA gave D and trimming, while V, J and clone size come from that table. The table has approximately 300,000 clones, about 89% seen once. This chain links TRBV28 with TRBJ1-5, with no clear D. Source material: PBMCs or T cells enriched from blood (not recorded which). The clonotype comes from a man aged 55 to 70 who had recovered from COVID-19. The CDR3 spells CASSLGRTSNQPQHF. The CDR3 bases are TGTGCCAGCAGTTTAGGGAGGACTAGCAATCAGCCCCAGCATTTT.